This T cell receptor beta chain was captured in a study of blood T cells in healthy people across ages (dated by TCRdb to the mid-2010s). About the study as a whole: In model experiments, template switching captured roughly one uniquely barcoded TCR beta cDNA molecule for every two T cells. To track age-related changes in TCR beta repertoire diversity, the study relied on deep sequencing normalized with unique cDNA molecular identifiers. The donors were split into four age groups: young (average roughly 15 years), middle-aged (around 37), aged (more than 55) and long-lived (approximately 80). To avoid experimental bias, donors of different ages were randomly spread across the sequencing lanes. Using the same blood draw, the study looked at two additional independent replicas of 1 million unique cDNA reads for two donors, one aged 18 to 30 and the other aged 80 or older.

Results the study describes overall, beyond this receptor: Since profiling was done on bulk unsorted PBMCs, naive and antigen-experienced compartments could not be conclusively compared. Compared with the aged group, the long-lived group had more naive CD4+ T cells, fewer expanded clones and increased TCR diversity, a pattern suggesting age selection. Because donor CMV infection status was unknown, age-related changes in expanded clonotypes were potentially confounded. A strong correlation was found between observed TCR beta diversity and the percentage of naive T cells measured by flow cytometry. As age increased, observed TCR beta diversity per million T cells dropped in a roughly linear way, and a significant reduction was already evident by age 40. Estimates of total diversity from one million sequenced T cells were regarded as lower bounds and underestimates.

To prepare the library, 5' RACE was applied. A second PCR of 7 to 11 cycles was performed with a sample-barcoded 5' primer and a J-beta primer mix. A template-switch 5' adaptor carrying 12 random nucleotides introduced a unique molecular identifier onto each TCR beta cDNA molecule. Each sample yielded at least 3 million CDR3-containing paired-end reads. The Mint cDNA synthesis kit, primed by a TRBC-specific oligonucleotide, was used to synthesize first-strand cDNA from all RNA. After uracil-DNA glycosylase treatment, a first 18-cycle PCR used universal primers M1SS and BC2_uni_R on all cDNA. Per the original workflow: For normalization, 1 million high-quality reads were randomly selected from each sample, with every read carrying a distinct molecular identifier. Instead of being binned into consensus sequences, reads that shared molecular identifiers were thrown out. CDR3 identification, clonotype clustering and error correction used MiTCR with a Q25 quality threshold and the strictest error-elimination algorithm. A nonparametric unseen species model using Euler transformation provided a lower-bound estimate of total TCR beta diversity. TCRdb itself trimmed the public reads at Q25 with fastp, ran MiXCR and retained productive beta chains. When rows share a CDR3 protein, they turn into one entry using the most common DNA and genes. TCRdb, not the authors, supplied the V and J calls. The sample data list fewer than 2 million distinct CDR3 sequences, and approximately 39% of these were observed just once. The ten top clones hold more than 20% of the sample.

At the junction V is shortened by 5 bases and J by 1 base, with 8 bases in between. Reading the germline V gene gives CDR1 LGHNA and CDR2 YSLEER. From cysteine to phenylalanine, the CDR3 is 13 amino acids long. The kept DNA is CDR3 alone, 39 bases in frame from the first base. Donors were about 36 systemically healthy Caucasian individuals from Russia aged about 6 to 100 years. Each donor gave ten milliliters of peripheral blood, drawn into EDTA-treated Vacutainer tubes. PBMCs were isolated by Ficoll-Paque density-gradient centrifugation, with at least 6.5 million obtained per sample. Trizol reagent was used to extract total RNA from PBMCs, with at least 5 micrograms per sample. For every donor, an aliquot of PBMCs went through flow cytometry to measure the percentages of naive CD45RAhigh/CD27high T cells. Comments on this clonotype: The specificity of this receptor is unknown. No per-base quality is available; no much larger clone lies one base away.

The V and J segments used are TRBV4-3 and TRBJ1-1; no D gene is confidently identified. Sequencing input: blood. This TCR was recovered from a human donor in good health. The CDR3 region: CASSAMGNTEAFF. The sequenced DNA is TGCGCCAGCAGCGCAATGGGGAACACTGAAGCTTTCTTT.